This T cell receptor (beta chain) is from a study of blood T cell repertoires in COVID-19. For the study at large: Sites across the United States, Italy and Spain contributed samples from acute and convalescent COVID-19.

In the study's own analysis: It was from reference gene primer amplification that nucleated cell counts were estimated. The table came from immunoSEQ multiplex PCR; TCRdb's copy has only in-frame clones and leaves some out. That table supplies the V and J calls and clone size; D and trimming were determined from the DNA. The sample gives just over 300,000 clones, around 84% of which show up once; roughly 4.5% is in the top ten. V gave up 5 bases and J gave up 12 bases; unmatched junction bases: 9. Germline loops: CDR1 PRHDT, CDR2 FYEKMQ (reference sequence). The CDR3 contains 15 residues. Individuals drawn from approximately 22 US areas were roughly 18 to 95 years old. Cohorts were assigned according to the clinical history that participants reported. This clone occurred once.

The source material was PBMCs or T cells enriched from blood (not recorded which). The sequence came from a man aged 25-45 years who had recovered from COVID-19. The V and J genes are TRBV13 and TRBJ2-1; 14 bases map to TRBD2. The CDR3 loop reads CASSGGTSGRHGQFF. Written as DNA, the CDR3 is TGTGCCAGCAGCGGGGGGACTAGCGGGAGACACGGGCAGTTCTTC. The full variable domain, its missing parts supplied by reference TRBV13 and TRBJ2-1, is AAGVIQSPRHLIKEKRETATLKCYPIPRHDTVYWYQQGPGQDPQFLISFYEKMQSDKGSIPDRFSAQQFSDYHSELNMSSLELGDSALYFCASSGGTSGRHGQFFGPGTRLTVL.